Listed below are T cell receptor beta chains from one sample, sequenced in a study of blood T cell repertoires in COVID-19. Some clones are missing from TCRdb's copy, which holds only in-frame ones; the method was immunoSEQ multiplex PCR. In the table there are some 120,000 clones, roughly four fifths of which are singletons. The material sequenced was peripheral blood. These receptors were taken from a man aged 80 or over with COVID-19, enrolled during active disease. The CDR3 runs from the conserved cysteine through the conserved F or W. A D gene is named only where the DNA matches it firmly. The listing skips clone size in some rows; elsewhere it reads once, few, many or a size class.

D gene: TRBD2
V gene: TRBV15
J gene: TRBJ2-3
clone size: .
CDR3 protein: CATSRPSGSTDTQYF
CDR3 DNA: TGTGCCACCAGCAGGCCTAGCGGTAGCACAGATACGCAGTATTTT

D gene: TRBD2
V gene: TRBV11-2
J gene: TRBJ2-3
clone size: few
CDR3 protein: CASSLLLAGGTDTQYF
CDR3 DNA: TGTGCCAGCAGCTTATTACTAGCGGGAGGCACAGATACGCAGTATTTT

D gene: .
V gene: TRBV20-1
J gene: TRBJ1-5
clone size: .
CDR3 protein: CSASTQVYSNQPQHF
CDR3 DNA: TGCAGTGCTAGTACACAGGTGTATAGCAATCAGCCCCAGCATTTT

D gene: TRBD1
V gene: TRBV3-1/TRBV3-2
J gene: TRBJ1-2
clone size: .
CDR3 protein: CASSLTGDGYTF
CDR3 DNA: TGTGCCAGCAGCCTGACAGGGGATGGCTACACCTTC

D gene: TRBD2
V gene: TRBV4-3
J gene: TRBJ2-7
clone size: .
CDR3 protein: CASSQEGGSGRADEQYF
CDR3 DNA: TGCGCCAGCAGCCAGGAAGGCGGGAGCGGGAGGGCCGACGAGCAGTACTTC

D gene: .
V gene: TRBV18
J gene: TRBJ2-2
clone size: .
CDR3 protein: CASSLTGNTGELFF
CDR3 DNA: TGTGCCAGCTCACTTACCGGGAACACCGGGGAGCTGTTTTTT

D gene: .
V gene: TRBV4-2
J gene: TRBJ2-7
clone size: few
CDR3 protein: CASSQGYRVITNQYF
CDR3 DNA: TGTGCCAGCAGCCAAGGCTACAGGGTAATTACTAATCAGTACTTC

D gene: .
V gene: TRBV30
J gene: TRBJ1-1
clone size: once
CDR3 protein: CAWSRGGTEAFF
CDR3 DNA: TGTGCCTGGAGCCGGGGAGGGACTGAAGCTTTCTTT

D gene: .
V gene: TRBV5-1
J gene: TRBJ2-1
clone size: few
CDR3 protein: CASSLISGFLNEQFF
CDR3 DNA: TGCGCCAGCAGCTTGATTAGCGGATTCCTCAATGAGCAGTTCTTC

D gene: TRBD1
V gene: TRBV24-1
J gene: TRBJ2-2
clone size: medium-sized
CDR3 protein: CATSDPGTGNTGELFF
CDR3 DNA: TGTGCCACCAGTGATCCCGGGACAGGGAACACCGGGGAGCTGTTTTTT

D gene: TRBD2
V gene: TRBV7-2
J gene: TRBJ2-7
clone size: .
CDR3 protein: CASSIAGGSYEQYF
CDR3 DNA: TGTGCCAGCAGCATAGCGGGAGGATCCTACGAGCAGTACTTC

D gene: .
V gene: TRBV10-3
J gene: TRBJ2-7
clone size: .
CDR3 protein: CAISTGSYEQYF
CDR3 DNA: TGTGCCATCAGTACAGGGTCCTACGAGCAGTACTTC

D gene: .
V gene: TRBV4-1
J gene: TRBJ1-1
clone size: .
CDR3 protein: CASSQAGAGTEAFF
CDR3 DNA: TGCGCCAGCAGCCAAGCAGGGGCGGGCACTGAAGCTTTCTTT

D gene: .
V gene: TRBV18
J gene: TRBJ2-2
clone size: .
CDR3 protein: CASSPTATNTGELFF
CDR3 DNA: TGTGCCAGCTCACCAACAGCCACGAACACCGGGGAGCTGTTTTTT

D gene: TRBD2
V gene: TRBV6-2/TRBV6-3
J gene: TRBJ2-3
clone size: .
CDR3 protein: CASSFRLAGVSDTQYF
CDR3 DNA: TGTGCCAGCAGTTTTCGACTAGCGGGAGTATCAGATACGCAGTATTTT

D gene: .
V gene: TRBV5-1
J gene: TRBJ1-2
clone size: .
CDR3 protein: CASSRGASTNYGYTF
CDR3 DNA: TGCGCCAGCAGCCGGGGGGCCAGCACTAACTATGGCTACACCTTC

D gene: TRBD2
V gene: TRBV28
J gene: TRBJ2-1
clone size: .
CDR3 protein: CASSWQIGTSGSYNEQFF
CDR3 DNA: TGTGCCAGCAGTTGGCAGATAGGGACTAGCGGGAGTTACAATGAGCAGTTCTTC

D gene: .
V gene: TRBV2
J gene: TRBJ2-7
clone size: once
CDR3 protein: CASSLRGASEQYF
CDR3 DNA: TGTGCCAGCAGTCTACGGGGGGCCAGCGAGCAGTACTTC

D gene: TRBD2
V gene: TRBV5-1
J gene: TRBJ2-7
clone size: once
CDR3 protein: CASSNSGYTPEVAGVREQYF
CDR3 DNA: TGCGCCAGCAGTAATTCGGGGTACACTCCCGAGGTAGCGGGAGTGCGGGAGCAGTACTTC

D gene: TRBD1
V gene: TRBV5-1
J gene: TRBJ1-1
clone size: .
CDR3 protein: CASSYRTGNTEAFF
CDR3 DNA: TGCGCCAGCAGCTACCGGACAGGGAACACTGAAGCTTTCTTT

D gene: .
V gene: TRBV5-7
J gene: TRBJ1-2
clone size: once
CDR3 protein: CASSLEVGQEANYGYTF
CDR3 DNA: TGTGCCAGCAGCTTGGAGGTGGGACAAGAAGCTAACTATGGCTACACCTTC

D gene: .
V gene: TRBV19
J gene: TRBJ2-1
clone size: .
CDR3 protein: CASSPPGDEQFF
CDR3 DNA: TGTGCCAGTAGTCCGCCGGGGGATGAGCAGTTCTTC

D gene: .
V gene: TRBV6-2/TRBV6-3
J gene: TRBJ2-1
clone size: few
CDR3 protein: CASSYSTGSYNEQFF
CDR3 DNA: TGTGCCAGCAGTTACTCGACAGGCTCCTACAATGAGCAGTTCTTC

D gene: .
V gene: TRBV3-1/TRBV3-2
J gene: TRBJ2-6
clone size: .
CDR3 protein: CASSPRPTGGANVLTF
CDR3 DNA: TGTGCCAGCAGCCCTCGTCCGACGGGGGGGGCCAACGTCCTGACTTTC

D gene: TRBD1
V gene: TRBV5-8
J gene: TRBJ2-5
clone size: few
CDR3 protein: CASSLFRGHPQYF
CDR3 DNA: TGTGCCAGCAGCTTGTTTAGGGGGCACCCCCAGTACTTC

D gene: .
V gene: TRBV15
J gene: TRBJ2-7
clone size: .
CDR3 protein: CATSRGGSSYEQYF
CDR3 DNA: TGTGCCACCAGCAGAGGGGGCAGCTCCTACGAGCAGTACTTC

D gene: TRBD2
V gene: TRBV19
J gene: TRBJ2-1
clone size: .
CDR3 protein: CASSRLSSGSGNEQFF
CDR3 DNA: TGTGCCAGTAGTAGGCTCTCTAGCGGGAGTGGTAATGAGCAGTTCTTC

D gene: .
V gene: TRBV29-1
J gene: TRBJ2-5
clone size: .
CDR3 protein: CSVDRPEDQETQYF
CDR3 DNA: TGCAGCGTCGACAGGCCGGAGGACCAAGAGACCCAGTACTTC

D gene: .
V gene: TRBV6-5
J gene: TRBJ1-1
clone size: .
CDR3 protein: CASWRDFEAFF
CDR3 DNA: TGTGCCAGCTGGAGAGACTTCGAAGCTTTCTTT

D gene: TRBD2
V gene: TRBV27
J gene: TRBJ2-1
clone size: .
CDR3 protein: CASSFLADNYNEQFF
CDR3 DNA: TGTGCCAGCAGTTTCCTAGCGGACAACTACAATGAGCAGTTCTTC

D gene: .
V gene: TRBV7-9
J gene: TRBJ2-5
clone size: .
CDR3 protein: CASTSAGQETQYF
CDR3 DNA: TGTGCCAGCACCTCAGCGGGCCAAGAGACCCAGTACTTC

D gene: TRBD1
V gene: TRBV25-1
J gene: TRBJ1-4
clone size: few
CDR3 protein: CASSGSRTGSPTNEKLFF
CDR3 DNA: TGTGCCAGCAGTGGGTCCAGGACAGGGAGCCCCACTAATGAAAAACTGTTTTTT

D gene: TRBD1
V gene: TRBV3-1/TRBV3-2
J gene: TRBJ2-1
clone size: .
CDR3 protein: CASSLQGATYNEQFF
CDR3 DNA: TGTGCCAGCAGCCTTCAGGGGGCTACCTACAATGAGCAGTTCTTC

D gene: TRBD1
V gene: TRBV7-8
J gene: TRBJ2-7
clone size: few
CDR3 protein: CASSLAGQGSSYEQYF
CDR3 DNA: TGTGCCAGCAGCTTAGCGGGACAGGGCTCTTCCTACGAGCAGTACTTC

D gene: .
V gene: TRBV11-3
J gene: TRBJ2-2
clone size: .
CDR3 protein: CASSSGDPNTGELFF
CDR3 DNA: TGTGCCAGCAGCTCGGGGGACCCGAACACCGGGGAGCTGTTTTTT

D gene: TRBD1
V gene: TRBV6-2/TRBV6-3
J gene: TRBJ2-5
clone size: .
CDR3 protein: CASSSLPDRGGQETQYF
CDR3 DNA: TGTGCCAGCAGTTCCCTCCCGGACAGGGGGGGTCAAGAGACCCAGTACTTC

D gene: TRBD2
V gene: TRBV3-1/TRBV3-2
J gene: TRBJ2-5
clone size: .
CDR3 protein: CASSQSLAGGTFQETQYF
CDR3 DNA: TGTGCCAGCAGCCAGAGTCTAGCGGGAGGAACTTTCCAAGAGACCCAGTACTTC

D gene: .
V gene: TRBV19
J gene: TRBJ2-5
clone size: .
CDR3 protein: CASSGGYQETQYF
CDR3 DNA: TGTGCCAGTAGTGGGGGGTACCAAGAGACCCAGTACTTC

D gene: .
V gene: TRBV30
J gene: TRBJ1-5
clone size: .
CDR3 protein: CAWSLGANQPQHF
CDR3 DNA: TGTGCCTGGAGCCTAGGGGCCAATCAGCCCCAGCATTTT

D gene: .
V gene: TRBV29-1
J gene: TRBJ1-2
clone size: .
CDR3 protein: CSAVEGSNYGYTF
CDR3 DNA: TGCAGCGCCGTCGAGGGCTCTAACTATGGCTACACCTTC

D gene: .
V gene: TRBV5-1
J gene: TRBJ1-1
clone size: .
CDR3 protein: CASSEPNTEAFF
CDR3 DNA: TGCGCCAGCAGCGAGCCGAACACTGAAGCTTTCTTT

D gene: TRBD2
V gene: TRBV5-1
J gene: TRBJ2-3
clone size: once
CDR3 protein: CASSLKGLAGADTDTQYF
CDR3 DNA: TGCGCCAGCAGCTTGAAGGGACTAGCGGGAGCTGACACAGATACGCAGTATTTT

D gene: .
V gene: TRBV9
J gene: TRBJ2-1
clone size: .
CDR3 protein: CASSVEWETHNEQFF
CDR3 DNA: TGTGCCAGCAGCGTAGAGTGGGAGACCCACAATGAGCAGTTCTTC

D gene: .
V gene: TRBV27
J gene: TRBJ1-1
clone size: .
CDR3 protein: CASSLFSSGYTEAFF
CDR3 DNA: TGTGCCAGCAGTCTTTTTTCAAGCGGATACACTGAAGCTTTCTTT

D gene: .
V gene: TRBV2
J gene: TRBJ1-5
clone size: medium-sized
CDR3 protein: CASTEGTYQPQHF
CDR3 DNA: TGTGCCAGCACAGAGGGAACGTATCAGCCCCAGCATTTT

D gene: TRBD2
V gene: TRBV5-5
J gene: TRBJ2-7
clone size: .
CDR3 protein: CASSVGLAGETVRYEQYF
CDR3 DNA: TGTGCCAGCAGCGTAGGACTAGCGGGAGAAACCGTCCGCTACGAGCAGTACTTC

D gene: TRBD2
V gene: TRBV24-1
J gene: TRBJ2-1
clone size: .
CDR3 protein: CATSEGSGTANEQFF
CDR3 DNA: TGTGCCACCAGTGAGGGGAGCGGGACGGCTAATGAGCAGTTCTTC

D gene: .
V gene: TRBV6-6
J gene: TRBJ2-4
clone size: .
CDR3 protein: CASSYSEQGWSNIQYF
CDR3 DNA: TGTGCCAGCAGTTACTCTGAGCAGGGGTGGTCAAACATTCAGTACTTC

D gene: .
V gene: TRBV7-3
J gene: TRBJ2-3
clone size: .
CDR3 protein: CASSPGLSTDTQYF
CDR3 DNA: TGTGCCAGCAGCCCCGGACTTAGCACAGATACGCAGTATTTT

D gene: .
V gene: TRBV6-5
J gene: TRBJ2-1
clone size: few
CDR3 protein: CASSPGNEQFF
CDR3 DNA: TGTGCCAGCAGTCCGGGTAATGAGCAGTTCTTC